The entry that follows covers one T cell receptor (beta chain) sequence. The antigen is undetermined. The method was immunoSEQ multiplex PCR; TCRdb's version includes in-frame clones alone and lacks a portion of them. There are 55,000 to 80,000 clones in the sample; approximately 75% occur only once, and about 4.4% lies in the top ten. This sample was taken from a study of radiotherapy plus CTLA-4 blockade in lung cancer. Germline CDR1 and CDR2: SEHNR and FQNEAQ (reference sequence). Trimming removed 4 bases at V and 5 bases at J, with 17 bases between. The CDR3 sequence is 15 residues long. The study's findings and limits: Tumor-derived TCR clones expanded in blood after radiotherapy plus ipilimumab.

The rearrangement uses TRBV7-9 and TRBJ1-2, with D possibly being TRBD1 (6 bases). The source of this sequence is a human donor with non-small cell lung cancer who had a complete response to radiotherapy plus ipilimumab. This sample comprised peripheral blood, obtained from a patient treated with radiotherapy plus ipilimumab. CDR3 bases: TGTGCCAGCAGCTCCTTGAGGGGGGGCGGTTATGGCTACACCTTC. Encoded protein: CASSSLRGGGYGYTF.